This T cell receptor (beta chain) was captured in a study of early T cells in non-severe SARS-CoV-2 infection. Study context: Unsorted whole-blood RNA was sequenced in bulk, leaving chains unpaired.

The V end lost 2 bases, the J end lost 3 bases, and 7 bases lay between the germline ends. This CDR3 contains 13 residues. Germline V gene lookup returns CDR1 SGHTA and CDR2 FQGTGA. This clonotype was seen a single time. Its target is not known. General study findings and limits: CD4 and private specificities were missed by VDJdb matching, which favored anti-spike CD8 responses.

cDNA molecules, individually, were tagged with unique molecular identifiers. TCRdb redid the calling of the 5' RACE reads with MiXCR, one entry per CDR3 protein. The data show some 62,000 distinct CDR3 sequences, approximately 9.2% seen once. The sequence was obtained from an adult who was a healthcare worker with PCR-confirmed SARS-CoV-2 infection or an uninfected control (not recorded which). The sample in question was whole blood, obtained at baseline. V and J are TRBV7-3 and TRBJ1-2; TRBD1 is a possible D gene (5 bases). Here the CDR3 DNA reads TGTGCCAGCAGCTTAGGGGCGGACTATGGCTACACCTTC. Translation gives CASSLGADYGYTF.